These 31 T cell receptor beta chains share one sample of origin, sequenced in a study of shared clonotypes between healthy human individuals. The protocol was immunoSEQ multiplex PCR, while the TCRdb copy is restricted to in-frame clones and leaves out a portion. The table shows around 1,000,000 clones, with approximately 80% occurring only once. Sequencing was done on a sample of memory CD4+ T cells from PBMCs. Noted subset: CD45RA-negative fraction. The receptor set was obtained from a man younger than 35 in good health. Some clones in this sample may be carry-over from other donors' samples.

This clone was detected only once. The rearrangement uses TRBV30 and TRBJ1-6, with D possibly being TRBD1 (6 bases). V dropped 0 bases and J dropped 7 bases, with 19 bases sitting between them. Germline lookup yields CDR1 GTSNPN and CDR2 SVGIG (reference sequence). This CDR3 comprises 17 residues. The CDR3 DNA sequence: TGTGCCTGGAGTGTCGAAAGGGGGAACCATGGCAATTCACCCCTCCACTTT. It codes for CAWSVERGNHGNSPLHF.

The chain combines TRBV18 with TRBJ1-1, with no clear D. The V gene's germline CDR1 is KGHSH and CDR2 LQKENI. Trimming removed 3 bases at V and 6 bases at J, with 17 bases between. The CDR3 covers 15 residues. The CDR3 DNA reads TGTGCCAGCTCACCTTCCCGCCCCTCTCTGGCTGAAGCTTTCTTT. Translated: CASSPSRPSLAEAFF.

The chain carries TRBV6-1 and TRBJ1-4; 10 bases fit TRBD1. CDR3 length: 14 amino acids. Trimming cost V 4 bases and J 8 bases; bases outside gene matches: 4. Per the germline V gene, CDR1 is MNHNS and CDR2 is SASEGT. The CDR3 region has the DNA TGTGCCAGCAGTGGAGGGACAGGGGACGAAAAACTGTTTTTT. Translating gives CASSGGTGDEKLFF.

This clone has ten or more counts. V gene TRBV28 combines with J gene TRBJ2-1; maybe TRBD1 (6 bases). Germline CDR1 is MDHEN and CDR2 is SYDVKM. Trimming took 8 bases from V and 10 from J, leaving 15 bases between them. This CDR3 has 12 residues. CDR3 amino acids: CASRKGGREQFF. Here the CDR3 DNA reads TGTGCCAGCCGGAAAGGGGGTAGGGAGCAGTTCTTC.

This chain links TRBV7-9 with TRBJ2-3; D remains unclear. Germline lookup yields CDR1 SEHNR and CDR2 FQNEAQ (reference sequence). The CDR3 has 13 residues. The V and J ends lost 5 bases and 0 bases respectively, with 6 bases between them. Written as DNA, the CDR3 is TGTGCCAGCAGCCCTTCTAGCACAGATACGCAGTATTTT. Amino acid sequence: CASSPSSTDTQYF.

The CDR3 nucleotides read TGCGCCAGCAGCCAAGAACGGGACGGAAGAGGCTACACCTTC. It translates to CASSQERDGRGYTF. The V call is TRBV4-1, the J call TRBJ1-2; a weak D match, TRBD1 (5 bases). This CDR3 comprises 14 residues. The V end was cut by 0 bases, the J end by 8 bases, with 13 bases between. Germline CDR1 and CDR2: MGHRA and YSYEKL.

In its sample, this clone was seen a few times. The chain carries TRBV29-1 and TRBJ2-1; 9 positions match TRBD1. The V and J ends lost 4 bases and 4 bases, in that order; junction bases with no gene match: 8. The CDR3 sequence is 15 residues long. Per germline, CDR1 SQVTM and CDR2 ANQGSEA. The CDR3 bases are TGCAGCGTTGCGTTGGGACAGGGATTTTACAATGAGCAGTTCTTC. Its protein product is CSVALGQGFYNEQFF.

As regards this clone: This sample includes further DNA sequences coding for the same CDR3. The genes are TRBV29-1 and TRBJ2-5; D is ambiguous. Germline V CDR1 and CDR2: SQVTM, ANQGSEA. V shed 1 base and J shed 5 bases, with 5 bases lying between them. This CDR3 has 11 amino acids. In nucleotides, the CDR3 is TGCAGCGTTGAAGTGGGGGAGACCCAGTACTTC. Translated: CSVEVGETQYF. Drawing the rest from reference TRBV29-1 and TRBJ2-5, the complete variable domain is SAVISQKPSRDICQRGTSLTIQCQVDSQVTMMFWYRQQPGQSLTLIATANQGSEATYESGFVIDKFPISRPNLTFSTLTVSNMSPEDSSIYLCSVEVGETQYFGPGTRLLVL.

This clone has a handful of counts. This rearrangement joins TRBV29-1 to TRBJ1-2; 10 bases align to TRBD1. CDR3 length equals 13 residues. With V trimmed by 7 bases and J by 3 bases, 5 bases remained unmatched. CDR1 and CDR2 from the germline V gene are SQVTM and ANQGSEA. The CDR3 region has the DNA TGCAGCGCTATGACAGGGGGCGACTATGGCTACACCTTC. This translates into CSAMTGGDYGYTF.

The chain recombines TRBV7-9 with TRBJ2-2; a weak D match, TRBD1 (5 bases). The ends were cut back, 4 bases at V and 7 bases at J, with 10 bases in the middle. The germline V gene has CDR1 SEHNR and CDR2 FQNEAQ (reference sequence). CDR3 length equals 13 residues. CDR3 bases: TGTGCCAGCAGCTACCAGGGCGACGGGGAGCTGTTTTTT. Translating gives CASSYQGDGELFF.

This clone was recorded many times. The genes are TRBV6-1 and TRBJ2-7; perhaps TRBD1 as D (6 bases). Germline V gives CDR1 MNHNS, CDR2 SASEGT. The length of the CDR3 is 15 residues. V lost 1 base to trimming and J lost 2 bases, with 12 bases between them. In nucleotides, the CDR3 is TGTGCCAGCAGTGAAGAAGGGGGTACCACCTACGAGCAGTACTTC. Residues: CASSEEGGTTYEQYF.

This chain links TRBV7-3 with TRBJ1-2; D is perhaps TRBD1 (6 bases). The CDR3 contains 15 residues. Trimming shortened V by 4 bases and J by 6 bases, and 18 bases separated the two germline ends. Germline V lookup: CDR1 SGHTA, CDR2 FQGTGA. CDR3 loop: CASSSTGRGTDGYTF. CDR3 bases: TGTGCCAGCAGCTCGACAGGAAGGGGGACTGATGGCTACACCTTC. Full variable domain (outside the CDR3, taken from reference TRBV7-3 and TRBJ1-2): GAGVSQTPSNKVTEKGKYVELRCDPISGHTALYWYRQSLGQGPEFLIYFQGTGAADDSGLPNDRFFAVRPEGSVSTLKIQRTERGDSAVYLCASSSTGRGTDGYTFGSGTRLTVV.

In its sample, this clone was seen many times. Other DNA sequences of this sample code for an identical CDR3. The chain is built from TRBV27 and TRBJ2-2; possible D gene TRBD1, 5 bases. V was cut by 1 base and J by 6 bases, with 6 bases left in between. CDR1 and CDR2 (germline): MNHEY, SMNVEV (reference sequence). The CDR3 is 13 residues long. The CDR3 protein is CASSLWGSGELFF. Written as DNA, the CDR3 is TGTGCCAGCAGTTTATGGGGCTCCGGGGAGCTGTTTTTT.

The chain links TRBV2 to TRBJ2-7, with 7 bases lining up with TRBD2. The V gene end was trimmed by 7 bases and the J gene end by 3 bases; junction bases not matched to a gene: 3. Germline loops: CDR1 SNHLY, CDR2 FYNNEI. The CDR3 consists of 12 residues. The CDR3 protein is CASKPSGYEQYF. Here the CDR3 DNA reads TGTGCCAGCAAGCCTAGCGGCTACGAGCAGTACTTC. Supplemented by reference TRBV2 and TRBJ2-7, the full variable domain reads EPEVTQTPSHQVTQMGQEVILRCVPISNHLYFYWYRQILGQKVEFLVSFYNNEISEKSEIFDDQFSVERPDGSNFTLKIRSTKLEDSAMYFCASKPSGYEQYFGPGTRLTVT.

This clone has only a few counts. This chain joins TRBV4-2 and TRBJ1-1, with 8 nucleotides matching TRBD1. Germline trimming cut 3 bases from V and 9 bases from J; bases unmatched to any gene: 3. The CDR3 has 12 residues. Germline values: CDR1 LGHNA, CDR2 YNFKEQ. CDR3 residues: CASSQHRGKAFF. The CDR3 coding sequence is TGTGCCAGCAGCCAGCACAGGGGGAAAGCTTTCTTT.

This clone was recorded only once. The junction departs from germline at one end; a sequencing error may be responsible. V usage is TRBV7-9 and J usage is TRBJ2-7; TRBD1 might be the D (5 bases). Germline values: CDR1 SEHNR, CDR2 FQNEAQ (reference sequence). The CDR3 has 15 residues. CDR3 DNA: TGTGCCAGCAGCTTAAGGGGAAAGTCATCCTCCGAGCAGTACTTC. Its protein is CASSLRGKSSSEQYF.

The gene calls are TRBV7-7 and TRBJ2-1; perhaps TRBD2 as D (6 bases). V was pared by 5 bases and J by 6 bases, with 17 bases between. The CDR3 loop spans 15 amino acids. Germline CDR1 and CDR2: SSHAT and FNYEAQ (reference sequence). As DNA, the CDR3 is TGTGCCAGCAGCCCCATTGGGGCGGGATCCAATGAGCAGTTCTTC. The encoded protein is CASSPIGAGSNEQFF.

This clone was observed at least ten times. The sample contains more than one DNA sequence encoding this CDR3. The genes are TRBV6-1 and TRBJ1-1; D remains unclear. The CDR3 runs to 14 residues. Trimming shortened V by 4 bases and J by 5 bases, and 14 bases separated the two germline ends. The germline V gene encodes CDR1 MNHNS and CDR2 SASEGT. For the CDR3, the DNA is TGTGCCAGCAGTGTGAAGGGAGCGGGAACTGAAGCTTTCTTT. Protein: CASSVKGAGTEAFF.

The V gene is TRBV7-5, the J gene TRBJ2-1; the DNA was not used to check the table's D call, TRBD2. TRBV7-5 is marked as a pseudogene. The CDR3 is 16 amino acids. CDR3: CARSLVSCGRAREQFF. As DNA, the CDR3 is TGTGCCAGAAGCTTAGTGTCTTGCGGGAGGGCCCGGGAGCAGTTCTTC.

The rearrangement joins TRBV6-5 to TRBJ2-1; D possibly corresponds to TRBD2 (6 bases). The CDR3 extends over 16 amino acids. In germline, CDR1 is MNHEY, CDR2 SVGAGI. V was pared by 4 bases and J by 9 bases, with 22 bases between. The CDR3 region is CASSSEGTASTREQFF. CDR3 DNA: TGTGCCAGCAGTTCCGAGGGGACTGCCAGCACACGTGAGCAGTTCTTC.

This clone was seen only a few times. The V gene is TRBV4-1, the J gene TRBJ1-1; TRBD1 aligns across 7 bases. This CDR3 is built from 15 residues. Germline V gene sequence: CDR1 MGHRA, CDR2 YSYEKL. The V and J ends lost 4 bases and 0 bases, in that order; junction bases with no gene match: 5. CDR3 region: CASSRTGPLNTEAFF. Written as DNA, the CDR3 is TGCGCCAGCAGCCGGACAGGACCACTGAACACTGAAGCTTTCTTT.

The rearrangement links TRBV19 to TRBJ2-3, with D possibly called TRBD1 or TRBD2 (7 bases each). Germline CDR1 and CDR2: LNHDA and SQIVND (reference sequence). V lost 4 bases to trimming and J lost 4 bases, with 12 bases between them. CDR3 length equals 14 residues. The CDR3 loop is CASSKGGGADTQYF. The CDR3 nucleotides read TGTGCCAGTAGTAAGGGAGGGGGCGCAGATACGCAGTATTTT.

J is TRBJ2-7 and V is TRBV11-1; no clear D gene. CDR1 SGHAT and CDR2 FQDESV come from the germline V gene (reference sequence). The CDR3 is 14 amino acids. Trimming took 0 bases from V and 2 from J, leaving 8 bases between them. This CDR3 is CASSLALTTYEQYF. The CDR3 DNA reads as TGTGCCAGCAGCTTAGCCCTGACAACCTACGAGCAGTACTTC.

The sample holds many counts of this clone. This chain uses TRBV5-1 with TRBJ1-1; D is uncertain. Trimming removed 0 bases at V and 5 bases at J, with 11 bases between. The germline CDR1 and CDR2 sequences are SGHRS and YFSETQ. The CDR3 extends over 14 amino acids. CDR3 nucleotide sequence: TGCGCCAGCAGCTTGGTTTCGGGGTGGACTGAAGCTTTCTTT. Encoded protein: CASSLVSGWTEAFF.

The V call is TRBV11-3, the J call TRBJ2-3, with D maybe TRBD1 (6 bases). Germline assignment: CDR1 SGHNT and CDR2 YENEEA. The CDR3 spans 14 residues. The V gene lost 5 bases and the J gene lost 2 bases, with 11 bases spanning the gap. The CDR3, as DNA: TGTGCCAGCAGCCTAGGACAGAACACAGATACGCAGTATTTT. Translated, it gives CASSLGQNTDTQYF.

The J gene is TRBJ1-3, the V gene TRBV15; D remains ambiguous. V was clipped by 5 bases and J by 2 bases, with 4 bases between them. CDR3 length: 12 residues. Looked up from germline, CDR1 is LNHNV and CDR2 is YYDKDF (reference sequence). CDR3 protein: CATSAAGNTIYF. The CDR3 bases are TGTGCCACCAGCGCGGCTGGAAACACCATATATTTT. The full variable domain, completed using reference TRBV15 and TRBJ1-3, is DAMVIQNPRYQVTQFGKPVTLSCSQTLNHNVMYWYQQKSSQAPKLLFHYYDKDFNNEADTPDNFQSRRPNTSFCFLDIRSPGLGDTAMYLCATSAAGNTIYFGEGSWLTVV.

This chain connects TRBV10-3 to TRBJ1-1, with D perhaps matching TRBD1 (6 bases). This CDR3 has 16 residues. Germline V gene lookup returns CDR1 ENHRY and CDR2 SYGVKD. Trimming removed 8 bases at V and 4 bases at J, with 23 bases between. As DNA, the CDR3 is TGTGCCATCCGAGGTGGGGGGGCCTCAAAGGGCACTGAAGCTTTCTTT. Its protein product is CAIRGGGASKGTEAFF.

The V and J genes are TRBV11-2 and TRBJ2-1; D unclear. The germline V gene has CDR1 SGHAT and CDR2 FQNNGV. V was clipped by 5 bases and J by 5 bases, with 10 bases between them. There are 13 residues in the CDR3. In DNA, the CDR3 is TGTGCCAGCAGCCAATACAGAGACAATGAGCAGTTCTTC. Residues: CASSQYRDNEQFF.

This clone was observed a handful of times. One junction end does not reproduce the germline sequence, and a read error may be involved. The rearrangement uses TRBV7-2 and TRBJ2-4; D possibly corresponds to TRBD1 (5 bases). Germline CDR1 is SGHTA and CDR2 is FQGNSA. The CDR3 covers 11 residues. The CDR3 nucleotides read TGTGCCAGCAGCTTAGGGCAGAGACAGAACTTC. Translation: CASSLGQRQNF.

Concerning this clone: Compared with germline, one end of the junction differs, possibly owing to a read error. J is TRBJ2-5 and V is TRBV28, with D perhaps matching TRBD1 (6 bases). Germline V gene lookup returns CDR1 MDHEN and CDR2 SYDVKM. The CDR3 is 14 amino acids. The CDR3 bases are TGTGCCAGCAGCCCGCCCCCGGGACAAAATCGATTGGACTTC. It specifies CASSPPPGQNRLDF.

CDR3: CASSAITEAFF. The CDR3 region has the DNA TGTGCCAGCAGTGCGATCACTGAAGCTTTCTTT. V usage is TRBV28 and J usage is TRBJ1-1; D gene unclear. CDR1 MDHEN and CDR2 SYDVKM come from the germline V gene. V was cut by 5 bases and J by 4 bases, with 5 bases left in between. The CDR3 loop spans 11 amino acids.